What follows is one T cell receptor beta chain and its context. TCRdb keeps only in-frame clones here, not all; method: immunoSEQ multiplex PCR. The repertoire holds 55,000 to 70,000 clones, with around 86% as singletons. The sample is drawn from a study of blood T cell repertoires in COVID-19. As for the study in general: Samples taken during acute and convalescent COVID-19 were collected in the United States, Italy and Spain. PBMCs, B-cell-depleted T cells, or T cells provided the cDNA or gDNA that made up the material.

The germline V gene encodes CDR1 SGHRS and CDR2 YFSETQ. Unmatched junction bases numbered 1, after V lost 1 base and J lost 0 bases. The CDR3 sequence is 17 residues long. Sequencing input: peripheral blood. The V and J genes are TRBV5-1 and TRBJ2-2; 12 nucleotides align to TRBD2. The source is a young woman with acute or convalescent COVID-19. CDR3 region: CASSLTSGGTNTGELFF. In DNA, the CDR3 is TGCGCCAGCAGCTTGACTAGCGGGGGGACGAACACCGGGGAGCTGTTTTTT.